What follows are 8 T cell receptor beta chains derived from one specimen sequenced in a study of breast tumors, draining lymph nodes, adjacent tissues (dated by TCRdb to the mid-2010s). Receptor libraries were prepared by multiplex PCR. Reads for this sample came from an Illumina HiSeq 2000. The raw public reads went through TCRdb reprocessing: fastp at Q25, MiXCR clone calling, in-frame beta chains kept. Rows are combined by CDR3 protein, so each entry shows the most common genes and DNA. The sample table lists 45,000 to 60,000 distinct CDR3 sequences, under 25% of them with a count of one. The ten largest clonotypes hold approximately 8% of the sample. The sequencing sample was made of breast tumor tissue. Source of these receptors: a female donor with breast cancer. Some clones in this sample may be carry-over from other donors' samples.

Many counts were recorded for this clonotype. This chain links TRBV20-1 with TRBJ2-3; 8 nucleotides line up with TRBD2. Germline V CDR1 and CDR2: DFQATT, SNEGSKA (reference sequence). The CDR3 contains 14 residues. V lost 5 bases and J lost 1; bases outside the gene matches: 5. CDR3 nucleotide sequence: TGCAGTGCTGTAGCGGGATTGGGCACAGATACGCAGTATTTT. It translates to CSAVAGLGTDTQYF.

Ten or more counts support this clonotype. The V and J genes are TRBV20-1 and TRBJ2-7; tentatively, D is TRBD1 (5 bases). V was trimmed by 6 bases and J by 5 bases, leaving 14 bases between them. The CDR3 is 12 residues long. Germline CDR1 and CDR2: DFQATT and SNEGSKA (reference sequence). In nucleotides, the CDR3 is TGCAGTGCACTTCAGGGTGCCCACGAGCAGTACTTC. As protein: CSALQGAHEQYF.

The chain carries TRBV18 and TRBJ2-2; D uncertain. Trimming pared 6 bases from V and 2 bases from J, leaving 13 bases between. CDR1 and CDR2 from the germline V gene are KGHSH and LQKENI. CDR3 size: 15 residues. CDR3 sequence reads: CASSSNKINTGELFF. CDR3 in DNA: TGTGCCAGCTCGTCCAACAAGATCAACACCGGGGAGCTGTTTTTT.

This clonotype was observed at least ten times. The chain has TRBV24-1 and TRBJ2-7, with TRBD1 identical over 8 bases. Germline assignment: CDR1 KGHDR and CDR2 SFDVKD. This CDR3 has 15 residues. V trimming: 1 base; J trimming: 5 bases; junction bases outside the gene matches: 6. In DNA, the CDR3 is TGTGCCACCAGTGATTTCGGCAGGGGGCTGAACGAGCAGTACTTC. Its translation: CATSDFGRGLNEQYF.

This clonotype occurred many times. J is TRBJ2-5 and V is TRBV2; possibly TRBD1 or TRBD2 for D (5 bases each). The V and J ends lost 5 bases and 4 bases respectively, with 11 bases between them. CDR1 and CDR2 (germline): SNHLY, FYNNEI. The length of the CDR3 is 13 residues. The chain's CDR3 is CASSLGARETQYF. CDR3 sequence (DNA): TGTGCCAGCAGTCTCGGGGCCCGAGAGACCCAGTACTTC.

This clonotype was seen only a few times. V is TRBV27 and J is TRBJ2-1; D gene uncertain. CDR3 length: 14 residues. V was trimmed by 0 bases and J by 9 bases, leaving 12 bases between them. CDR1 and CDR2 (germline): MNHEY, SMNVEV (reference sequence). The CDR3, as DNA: TGTGCCAGCAGTTTATCACACGGGTCAACTGAGCAGTTCTTC. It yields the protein CASSLSHGSTEQFF.

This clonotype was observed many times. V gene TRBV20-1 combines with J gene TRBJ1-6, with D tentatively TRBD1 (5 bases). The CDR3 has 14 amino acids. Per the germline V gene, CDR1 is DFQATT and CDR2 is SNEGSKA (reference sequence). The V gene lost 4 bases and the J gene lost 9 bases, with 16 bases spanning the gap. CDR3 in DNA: TGCAGTGCTACTGTCGGGCCTGGGGGTTCACCCCTCCACTTT. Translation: CSATVGPGGSPLHF.

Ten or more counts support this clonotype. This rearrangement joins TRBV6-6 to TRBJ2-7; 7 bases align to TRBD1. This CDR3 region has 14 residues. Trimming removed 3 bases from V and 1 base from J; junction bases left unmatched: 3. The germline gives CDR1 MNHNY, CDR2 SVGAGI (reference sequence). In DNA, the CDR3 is TGTGCCAGCAGTTATTTCAGGGGGTCCTACGAGCAGTACTTC. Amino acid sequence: CASSYFRGSYEQYF.